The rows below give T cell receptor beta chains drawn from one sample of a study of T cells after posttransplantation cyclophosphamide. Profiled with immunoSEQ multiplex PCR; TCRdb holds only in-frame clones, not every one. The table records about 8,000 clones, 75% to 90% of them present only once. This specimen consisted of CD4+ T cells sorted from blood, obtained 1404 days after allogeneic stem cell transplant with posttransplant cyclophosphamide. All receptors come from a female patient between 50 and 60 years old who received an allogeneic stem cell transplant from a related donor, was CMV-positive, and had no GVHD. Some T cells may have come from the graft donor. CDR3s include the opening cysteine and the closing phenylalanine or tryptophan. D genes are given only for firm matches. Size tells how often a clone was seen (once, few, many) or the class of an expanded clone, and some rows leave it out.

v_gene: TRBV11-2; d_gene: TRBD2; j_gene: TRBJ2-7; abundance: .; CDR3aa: CASSPGGRSLYEQYF; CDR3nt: TGTGCCAGCAGTCCGGGGGGGCGGAGCCTCTACGAGCAGTACTTC
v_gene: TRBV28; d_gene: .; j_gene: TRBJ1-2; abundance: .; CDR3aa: CASSLGHSNYGYTF; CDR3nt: TGTGCCAGCAGTTTAGGACATTCCAACTATGGCTACACCTTC
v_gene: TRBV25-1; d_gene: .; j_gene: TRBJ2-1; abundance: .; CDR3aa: CASSPRPEVSEQFF; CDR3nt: TGTGCCAGCAGTCCCAGACCAGAGGTTAGTGAGCAGTTCTTC
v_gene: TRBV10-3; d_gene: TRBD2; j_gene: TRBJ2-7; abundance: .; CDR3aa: CAISPRETTYEQYF; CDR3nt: TGTGCCATCAGTCCGCGGGAGACGACCTACGAGCAGTACTTC
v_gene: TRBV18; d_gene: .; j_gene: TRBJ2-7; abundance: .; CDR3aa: CASSPQTYEQYF; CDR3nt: TGTGCCAGCTCACCACAAACTTATGAGCAGTACTTC
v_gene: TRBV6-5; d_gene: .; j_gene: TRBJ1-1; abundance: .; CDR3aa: CASSYRDTGMNTEAFF; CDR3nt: TGTGCCAGCAGTTATCGGGACACCGGTATGAACACTGAAGCTTTCTTT
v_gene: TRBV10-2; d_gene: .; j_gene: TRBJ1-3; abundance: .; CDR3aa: CASTQPGDGNTIYF; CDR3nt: TGCGCCAGCACCCAACCGGGGGACGGAAACACCATATATTTT
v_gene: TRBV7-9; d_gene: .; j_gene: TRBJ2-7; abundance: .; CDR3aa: CASSSTGTPNHEQYF; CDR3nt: TGTGCCAGCAGCTCCACCGGGACTCCAAACCACGAGCAGTACTTC
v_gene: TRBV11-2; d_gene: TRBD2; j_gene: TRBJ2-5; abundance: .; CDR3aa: CASSSGLAGETQYF; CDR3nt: TGTGCCAGCAGCTCCGGACTAGCGGGAGAGACCCAGTACTTC
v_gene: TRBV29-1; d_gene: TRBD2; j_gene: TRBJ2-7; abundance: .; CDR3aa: CSVGSSGTYEQYF; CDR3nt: TGCAGCGTTGGGTCTAGCGGGACATACGAGCAGTACTTC
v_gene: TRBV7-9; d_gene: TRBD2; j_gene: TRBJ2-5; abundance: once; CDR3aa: CALVRTGGDQETQYF; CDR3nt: TGTGCCCTCGTGAGGACGGGAGGGGATCAAGAGACCCAGTACTTC
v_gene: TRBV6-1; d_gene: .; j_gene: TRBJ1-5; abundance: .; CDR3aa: CASGRDSGNQPQHF; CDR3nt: TGTGCCAGCGGTCGGGATTCGGGCAATCAGCCCCAGCATTTT
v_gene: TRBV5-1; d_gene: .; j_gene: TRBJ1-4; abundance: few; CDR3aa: CASSLEGRGYEKLFF; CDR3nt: TGCGCCAGCAGCTTGGAGGGCAGGGGATATGAAAAACTGTTTTTT
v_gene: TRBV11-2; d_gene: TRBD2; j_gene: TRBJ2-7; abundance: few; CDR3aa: CASSLWGGGFSYEQYF; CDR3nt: TGTGCCAGCAGCTTATGGGGCGGGGGATTCTCCTACGAGCAGTACTTC
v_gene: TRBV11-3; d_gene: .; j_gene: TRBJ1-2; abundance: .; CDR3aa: CASSFSGNYGYTF; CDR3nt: TGTGCCAGCAGCTTCTCGGGAAATTATGGCTACACCTTC
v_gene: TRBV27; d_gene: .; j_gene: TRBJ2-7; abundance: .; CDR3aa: CASSRAYEQYF; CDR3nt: TGTGCCAGCAGCCGCGCCTACGAGCAGTACTTC
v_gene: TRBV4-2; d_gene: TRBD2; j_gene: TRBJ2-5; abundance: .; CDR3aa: CASSRGGGRDQETQYF; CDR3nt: TGTGCCAGCAGCCGCGGGGGCGGGAGGGATCAAGAGACCCAGTACTTC
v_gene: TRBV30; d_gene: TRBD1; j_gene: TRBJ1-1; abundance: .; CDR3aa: CAWEQGPLNTEAFF; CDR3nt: TGTGCCTGGGAACAGGGGCCCTTGAACACTGAAGCTTTCTTT
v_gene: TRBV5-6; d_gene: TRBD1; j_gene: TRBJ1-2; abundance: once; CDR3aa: CASSFFTGGGGYTF; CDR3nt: TGTGCCAGCAGCTTCTTTACAGGGGGCGGGGGCTACACCTTC
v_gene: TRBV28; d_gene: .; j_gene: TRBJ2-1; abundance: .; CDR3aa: CASSLRRGEQFF; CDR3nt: TGTGCCAGCAGTTTAAGGCGGGGCGAGCAGTTCTTC
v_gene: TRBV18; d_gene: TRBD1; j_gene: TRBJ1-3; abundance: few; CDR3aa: CASSEGQGSGNTIYF; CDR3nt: TGTGCCAGCTCAGAGGGACAGGGCTCTGGAAACACCATATATTTT
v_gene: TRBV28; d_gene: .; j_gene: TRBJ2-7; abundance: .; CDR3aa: CASSSIPQGYEQYF; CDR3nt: TGTGCCAGCAGTTCGATACCACAGGGCTACGAGCAGTACTTC
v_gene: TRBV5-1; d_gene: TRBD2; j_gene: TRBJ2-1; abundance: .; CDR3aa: CASSSFPGLANNEQFF; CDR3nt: TGCGCCAGCAGCTCATTTCCGGGACTAGCAAACAATGAGCAGTTCTTC
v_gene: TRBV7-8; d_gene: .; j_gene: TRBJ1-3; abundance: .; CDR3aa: CASSPGSSGNTIYF; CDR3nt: TGTGCCAGCAGCCCGGGGTCATCTGGAAACACCATATATTTT
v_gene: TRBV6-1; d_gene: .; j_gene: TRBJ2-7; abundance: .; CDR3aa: CASSEPGYDYEQYF; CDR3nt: TGTGCCAGCAGTGAACCGGGATACGACTACGAGCAGTACTTC
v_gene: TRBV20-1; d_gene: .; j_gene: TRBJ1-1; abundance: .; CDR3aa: CSAAGVRAFF; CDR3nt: TGCAGTGCAGCGGGAGTTCGAGCTTTCTTT
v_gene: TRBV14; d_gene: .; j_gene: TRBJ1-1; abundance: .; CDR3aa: CASSQDPVMNTEAFF; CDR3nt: TGTGCCAGCAGCCAAGATCCCGTTATGAACACTGAAGCTTTCTTT
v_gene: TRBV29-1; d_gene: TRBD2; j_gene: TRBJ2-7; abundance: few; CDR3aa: CSAGLAGYEQYF; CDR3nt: TGCAGCGCTGGACTAGCGGGCTACGAGCAGTACTTC
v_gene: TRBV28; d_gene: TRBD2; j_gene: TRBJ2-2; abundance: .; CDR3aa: CASRTGLAGTGELFF; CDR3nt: TGTGCCAGCAGAACGGGACTAGCGGGAACCGGGGAGCTGTTTTTT
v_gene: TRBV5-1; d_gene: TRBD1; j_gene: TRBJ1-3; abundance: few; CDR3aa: CASSWGTELGNTIYF; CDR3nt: TGCGCCAGCAGCTGGGGGACAGAACTTGGAAACACCATATATTTT
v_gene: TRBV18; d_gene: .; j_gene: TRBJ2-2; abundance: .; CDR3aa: CASSSLRNTGELFF; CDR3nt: TGTGCCAGCTCATCGCTGAGGAACACCGGGGAGCTGTTTTTT
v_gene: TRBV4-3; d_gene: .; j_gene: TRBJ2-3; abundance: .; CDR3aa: CASSQEGRGSTDTQYF; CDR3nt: TGCGCCAGCAGCCAAGAGGGGAGGGGGAGCACAGATACGCAGTATTTT
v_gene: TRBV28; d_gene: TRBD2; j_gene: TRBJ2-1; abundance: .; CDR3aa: CASSLNGLAFSNEQFF; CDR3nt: TGTGCCAGCAGTTTAAACGGACTAGCGTTTTCCAATGAGCAGTTCTTC
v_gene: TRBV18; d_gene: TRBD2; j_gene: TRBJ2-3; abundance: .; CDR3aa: CASSPPLAGTDTQYF; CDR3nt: TGTGCCAGCTCACCCCCACTAGCGGGCACAGATACGCAGTATTTT
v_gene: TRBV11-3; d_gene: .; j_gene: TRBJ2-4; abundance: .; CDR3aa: CASSSLRDKNIQYF; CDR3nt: TGTGCCAGCAGCTCACTCCGGGACAAAAACATTCAGTACTTC
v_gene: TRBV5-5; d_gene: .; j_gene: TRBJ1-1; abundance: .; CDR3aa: CASSLRTVNTEAFF; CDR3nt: TGTGCCAGCAGCCTAAGGACAGTGAACACTGAAGCTTTTTTT
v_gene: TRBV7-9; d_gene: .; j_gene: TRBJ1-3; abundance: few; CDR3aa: CASSFGSGGNTIYF; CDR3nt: TGTGCCAGCAGCTTCGGCTCCGGGGGAAACACCATATATTTT
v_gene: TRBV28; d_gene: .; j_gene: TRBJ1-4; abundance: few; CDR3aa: CASSHYSEEKLFF; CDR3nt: TGTGCCAGCAGTCACTATTCTGAAGAAAAACTGTTTTTT
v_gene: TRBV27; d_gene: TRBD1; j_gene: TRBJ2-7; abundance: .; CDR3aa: CASSVPGTGPYEQYF; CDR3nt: TGTGCCAGCAGTGTCCCCGGGACAGGGCCCTACGAGCAGTACTTC
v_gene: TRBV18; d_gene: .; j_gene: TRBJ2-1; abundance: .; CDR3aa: CASSPGLSYNEQFF; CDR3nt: TGTGCCAGCTCACCAGGGCTGTCCTACAATGAGCAGTTCTTC
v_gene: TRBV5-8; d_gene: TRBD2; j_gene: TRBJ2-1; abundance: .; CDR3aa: CASSLAGTSGYYNEQFF; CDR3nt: TGTGCCAGCAGCTTAGCAGGAACTAGCGGTTACTACAATGAGCAGTTCTTC
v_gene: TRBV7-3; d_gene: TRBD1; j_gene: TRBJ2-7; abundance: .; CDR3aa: CASSQGTGNEYEQYF; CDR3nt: TGTGCCAGCAGCCAGGGGACAGGGAATGAGTACGAGCAGTACTTC
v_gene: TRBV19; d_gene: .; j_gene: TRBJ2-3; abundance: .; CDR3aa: CASSIGEARTTDTQYF; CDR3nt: TGTGCCAGTAGTATAGGGGAGGCGCGGACAACAGATACGCAGTATTTT
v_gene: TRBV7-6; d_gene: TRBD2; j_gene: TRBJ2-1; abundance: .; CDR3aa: CASSSSGLAGDFSSYNEQFF; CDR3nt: TGTGCCAGCAGCTCGTCCGGACTAGCGGGAGACTTTAGCTCCTACAATGAGCAGTTCTTC
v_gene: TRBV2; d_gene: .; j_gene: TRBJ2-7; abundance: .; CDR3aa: CASSDGVGSYEQYF; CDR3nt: TGTGCCAGCAGTGACGGGGTCGGATCCTACGAGCAGTACTTC
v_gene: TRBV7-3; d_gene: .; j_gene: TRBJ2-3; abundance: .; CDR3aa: CASSLQTSVSDTQYF; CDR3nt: TGTGCCAGCAGCTTACAGACTAGTGTCTCGGATACGCAGTATTTT
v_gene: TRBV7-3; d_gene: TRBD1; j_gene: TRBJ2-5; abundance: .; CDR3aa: CASSSKGAWETQYF; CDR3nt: TGTGCCAGCAGCTCTAAGGGGGCATGGGAGACCCAGTACTTC